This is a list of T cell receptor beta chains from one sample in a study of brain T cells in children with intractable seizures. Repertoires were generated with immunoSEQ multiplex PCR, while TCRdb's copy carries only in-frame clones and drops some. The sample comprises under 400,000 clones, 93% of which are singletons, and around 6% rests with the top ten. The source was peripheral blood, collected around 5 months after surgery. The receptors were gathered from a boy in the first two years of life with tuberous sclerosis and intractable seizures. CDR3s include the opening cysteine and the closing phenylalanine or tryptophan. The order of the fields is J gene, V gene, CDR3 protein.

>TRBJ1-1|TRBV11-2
CASSLVGQSSESTEAFF
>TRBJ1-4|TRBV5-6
CASSLAGDPRSEVEKLFF
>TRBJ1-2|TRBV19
CASSDYGQGAHGYTF
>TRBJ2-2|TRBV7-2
CASSSSAGGPGTGELFF
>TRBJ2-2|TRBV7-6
CASSLASRASGELFF
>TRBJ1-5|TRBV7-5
CARSLGRGSVHSNQPQHF
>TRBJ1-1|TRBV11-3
CASSLDLTTEAFF
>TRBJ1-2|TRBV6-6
CASRTIDGYTF
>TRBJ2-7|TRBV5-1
CASREQGYEQYF
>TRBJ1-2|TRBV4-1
CASSQTARVPGYTF
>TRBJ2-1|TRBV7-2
CASRQSGGNEQFF
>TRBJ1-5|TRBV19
CASSIVGGQGRGPGNQPQHF
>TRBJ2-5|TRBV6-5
CASREPGLNRETQYF
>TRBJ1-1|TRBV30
CAWSDNTEAFF
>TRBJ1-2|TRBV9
CASSVVEGNGYTF
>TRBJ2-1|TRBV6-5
CASSIRDYVGNEQFF
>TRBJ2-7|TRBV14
CASSPGGTTRPEQYF
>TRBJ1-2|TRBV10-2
CASSESTAGQNYGYTF
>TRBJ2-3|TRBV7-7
CASSLAAGGFGTDTQYF
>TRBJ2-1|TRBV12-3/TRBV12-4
CASSFGSYNEQFF
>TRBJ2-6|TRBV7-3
CASSSTSGSGANVLTF
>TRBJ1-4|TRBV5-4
CASSLTGDEKLFF
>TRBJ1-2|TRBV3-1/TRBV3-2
CASSQDRKGPPGYTF
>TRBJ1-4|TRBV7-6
CASSRTGLEKLFF
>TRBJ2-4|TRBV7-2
CASSPGQLAKNIQYF
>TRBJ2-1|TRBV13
CASSQPQSGLNNEQFF
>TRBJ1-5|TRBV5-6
CASNLIQGRNDSNQPQHF
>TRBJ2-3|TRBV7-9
CASSFRGDTQYF
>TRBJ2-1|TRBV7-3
CASSWTSGEQFF
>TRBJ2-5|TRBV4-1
CASSPRRTSGGWTQETQYF
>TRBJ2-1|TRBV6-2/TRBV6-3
CASSYGILYNEQFF